The 9 T cell receptor beta chains below come from one sample, sequenced in a study of graft-versus-host responses after intestinal transplantation. Generated by immunoSEQ multiplex PCR, the TCRdb table keeps only in-frame clones and is missing some. Among some 11,000 clones listed, over 70% were seen once. Sequences were derived from PBMCs, sampled around 130 days after transplant. These receptors came from a human patient who received an intestinal transplant, so some T cells may come from the graft donor.

This clone appeared a single time. The V gene is TRBV27, the J gene TRBJ1-2; D possibly corresponds to TRBD1 (6 bases). Per the germline V gene, CDR1 is MNHEY and CDR2 is SMNVEV (reference sequence). The V end was cut by 1 base, the J end by 5 bases, with 23 bases between. The CDR3 runs to 18 residues. CDR3 sequence (DNA): TGTGCCAGCAGTTTATGCGACGGGTCAGGGGTGTACCAATATGGCTACACCTTC. Amino acid sequence: CASSLCDGSGVYQYGYTF.

This chain uses TRBV11-1 with TRBJ1-1, with D perhaps TRBD1 (5 bases). The CDR3 runs 15 residues. The V gene lost 2 bases and the J gene lost 3 bases, with 13 bases spanning the gap. Germline loops: CDR1 SGHAT, CDR2 FQDESV (reference sequence). The CDR3 loop is CASSLSRGRDTEAFF. Written as DNA, the CDR3 is TGTGCCAGCAGCTTATCACGGGGGAGGGACACTGAAGCTTTCTTT.

The chain carries TRBV5-3 and TRBJ2-7; 8 bases match TRBD1. Being an ORF, TRBV5-3 has a function that is uncertain. The CDR3 consists of 13 residues. The ends lost 8 bases at V and 4 bases at J; junction bases unmatched: 8. This CDR3 reads CASRGPAEYEQYF. CDR3 DNA sequence: TGTGCCAGCAGGGGGCCGGCCGAATACGAGCAGTACTTC.

Notes on this clone: One junction end does not reproduce the germline sequence, and a read error may be involved. The rearrangement uses TRBV29-1 and TRBJ2-7; 11 nucleotides align to TRBD2. The germline V gene encodes CDR1 SQVTM and CDR2 ANQGSEA. This CDR3 has 13 residues. The CDR3 nucleotides read TGCAGCGTTGTGGGGACTAGCGGATACGTGCAGTACTTC. Translating it yields CSVVGTSGYVQYF.

The chain is built from TRBV11-3 and TRBJ1-1; no definite D call. The V gene's germline CDR1 is SGHNT and CDR2 YENEEA. This CDR3 has 14 residues. V lost 5 bases, J lost 7 bases, and 17 bases lay in between. The CDR3: CASSEMGIGSEAFF. The DNA of the CDR3 is TGTGCCAGCAGCGAAATGGGTATTGGGAGTGAAGCTTTCTTT.

The chain uses TRBV7-2 and TRBJ2-7; D is uncertain. The CDR3 loop spans 14 amino acids. V shed 1 base and J shed 1 base, with 8 bases lying between them. CDR1 is SGHTA, CDR2 FQGNSA, per germline. CDR3 nucleotides: TGTGCCAGCAGCTTAGATGGGGTGTCCTACGAGCAGTACTTC. It is translated as CASSLDGVSYEQYF.

This chain links TRBV7-8 with TRBJ2-3, with 14 nucleotides matching TRBD2. Germline loops: CDR1 SGHVS, CDR2 FQNEAQ. V was clipped by 0 bases and J by 4 bases; unmatched bases: 6. The CDR3 totals 18 residues. DNA for the CDR3: TGTGCCAGCAGCTTAGCGCGAAAGGGACTAGCGGGAGCAGATACGCAGTATTTT. It encodes CASSLARKGLAGADTQYF.

V gene TRBV6-5 combines with J gene TRBJ1-2; D might be TRBD1 (5 bases). Germline CDR1 is MNHEY and CDR2 is SVGAGI. The CDR3 covers 14 residues. The V and J ends lost 9 bases and 4 bases respectively, with 18 bases between them. In nucleotides, the CDR3 is TGTGCCAGTCGGACCGGGACCGGCGGCTATGGCTACACCTTC. This translates into CASRTGTGGYGYTF.

The rearrangement links TRBV5-6 to TRBJ1-2, with D hard to call. The CDR3 covers 14 residues. Germline-derived CDR1 and CDR2 are SGHDT and YYEEEE. V lost 0 bases and J 7 bases, leaving 13 bases between the germline ends. CDR3 sequence (DNA): TGTGCCAGCAGCTTGGTGTCTGGGAAGAGTGGCTACACCTTC. Translating gives CASSLVSGKSGYTF.